Following are 28 T cell receptor beta chains from one sample sequenced in a study of siplizumab effects on memory and regulatory T cells. TCRdb keeps only in-frame clones here, not all; method: immunoSEQ multiplex PCR. The table has some 81,000 clones, over 90% seen once. The specimen was CD8+ T cells sorted from blood. The receptor source for this set is a human donor in good health.

The chain is built from TRBV9 and TRBJ1-1; D is perhaps TRBD1 (6 bases). From germline, CDR1 is SGDLS and CDR2 YYNGEE. Trimming took 4 bases from V and 0 from J, leaving 13 bases between them. The length of the CDR3 is 15 residues. CDR3: CASSPPQGMNTEAFF. The CDR3 DNA reads as TGTGCCAGCAGCCCCCCGCAGGGGATGAACACTGAAGCTTTCTTT. The variable domain in full, with the rest retrieved from reference TRBV9 and TRBJ1-1, is DSGVTQTPKHLITATGQRVTLRCSPRSGDLSVYWYQQSLDQGLQFLIQYYNGEERAKGNILERFSAQQFPDLHSELNLSSLELGDSALYFCASSPPQGMNTEAFFGQGTRLTVV.

The rearrangement links TRBV21-1 to TRBJ2-7; the table's D call, TRBD2, has no DNA check behind it. TRBV21-1 constitutes a pseudogene. The CDR3 totals 21 residues. In DNA form, the CDR3 reads TGTGCCAGCAGCAAAGCAGGGGCGGGACAACGGCTAGCGGGAGGGCCCCACGAGCAGTACTTC. Translation gives CASSKAGAGQRLAGGPHEQYF.

The rearrangement links TRBV19 to TRBJ2-7, with D possibly being TRBD1 (5 bases). V was shortened by 5 bases and J by 4 bases, with 21 bases between the two germline ends. CDR1 and CDR2 from the germline V gene are LNHDA and SQIVND (reference sequence). The CDR3 length is 16 residues. The CDR3 sequence: CASSPSSAGFVYEQYF. CDR3 sequence (DNA): TGTGCCAGTAGTCCTAGTTCGGCAGGGTTTGTATACGAGCAGTACTTC.

The chain uses TRBV6-1 and TRBJ2-7, with 11 bases aligning to TRBD2. The CDR3 has 19 residues. Germline V gene sequence: CDR1 MNHNS, CDR2 SASEGT. After removal of 4 bases from V and 1 base from J, the junction contained 15 bases not matched to a gene. As DNA, the CDR3 is TGTGCCAGCAGTGTCTATCCACTAGCGGGAGATGATATGTCCTACGAGCAGTACTTC. Its protein product is CASSVYPLAGDDMSYEQYF.

The chain couples TRBV5-1 to TRBJ1-1; D perhaps matches TRBD1 (5 bases). Germline V gene data show CDR1 as SGHRS and CDR2 as YFSETQ. This CDR3 is 13 amino acids long. V gave up 7 bases and J gave up 0 bases, with 10 bases separating them. The CDR3, as DNA: TGCGCCAGCGGAGGGACGTTGAACACTGAAGCTTTCTTT. Its protein product is CASGGTLNTEAFF.

The V gene is TRBV12-5, the J gene TRBJ2-7; D ambiguous. Per germline, CDR1 LGHNT and CDR2 FRNRAP. V lost 2 bases to trimming and J lost 2 bases, with 7 bases between them. This CDR3 has 13 amino acids. CDR3 sequence (DNA): TGTGCTAGTGGTTTGTACAGTCCCTACGAGCAGTACTTC. It codes for CASGLYSPYEQYF. The full variable domain, its missing parts supplied by reference TRBV12-5 and TRBJ2-7, is DARVTQTPRHKVTEMGQEVTMRCQPILGHNTVFWYRQTMMQGLELLAYFRNRAPLDDSGMPKDRFSAEMPDATLATLKIQPSEPRDSAVYFCASGLYSPYEQYFGPGTRLTVT.

This clone was seen once. The J gene is TRBJ2-7, the V gene TRBV10-1, with D maybe TRBD2 (6 bases). V was cut by 5 bases and J by 0 bases, with 20 bases left in between. Germline CDR1 and CDR2: WNHNN and SYGVQD (reference sequence). The CDR3 has 17 amino acids. The CDR3 DNA reads as TGCGCCAGCAGTCACGACCAGAGGGGTAGCGGCTCCTACGAGCAGTACTTC. This sequence encodes CASSHDQRGSGSYEQYF.

The V and J genes are TRBV6-6 and TRBJ1-2; a possible D gene is TRBD1 (6 bases). The V gene's germline CDR1 is MNHNY and CDR2 SVGAGI (reference sequence). V lost 0 bases to trimming and J lost 4 bases, with 9 bases between them. This CDR3 is built from 14 residues. In DNA, the CDR3 is TGTGCCAGCAGTTACTCCGCAGGGGCCTATGGCTACACCTTC. Amino acid sequence: CASSYSAGAYGYTF.

This sequence joins TRBV5-4 and TRBJ2-7; possibly TRBD1 or TRBD2 for D (5 bases each). The V gene's germline CDR1 is SGHNT and CDR2 YYREEE (reference sequence). The length of the CDR3 is 14 residues. Trimming took 4 bases from V and 5 from J, leaving 16 bases between them. CDR3: CASSTTGTPHEQYF. In nucleotides, the CDR3 is TGTGCCAGCAGCACTACCGGGACCCCGCACGAGCAGTACTTC.

The V call is TRBV5-8, the J call TRBJ2-5, with a weak D call TRBD2 (6 bases). CDR3 length: 14 amino acids. Germline CDR1 and CDR2: SGHTS and YDEGEE. The ends were cut back, 3 bases at V and 1 base at J, with 10 bases in the middle. CDR3 residues: CASSWRAVQETQYF. The CDR3, as DNA: TGTGCCAGCAGCTGGAGGGCTGTCCAAGAGACCCAGTACTTC.

This sequence joins TRBV5-1 and TRBJ2-1, with D perhaps matching TRBD1 (6 bases). Germline CDR1 SGHRS, CDR2 YFSETQ. The CDR3 runs 13 residues. V gave up 0 bases and J gave up 6 bases, with 7 bases separating them. CDR3 region: CASSLGRGNEQFF. The CDR3, as DNA: TGCGCCAGCAGCTTGGGCAGGGGCAATGAGCAGTTCTTC. The variable domain in full, completed from reference TRBV5-1 and TRBJ2-1, reads KAGVTQTPRYLIKTRGQQVTLSCSPISGHRSVSWYQQTPGQGLQFLFEYFSETQRNKGNFPGRFSGRQFSNSRSEMNVSTLELGDSALYLCASSLGRGNEQFFGPGTRLTVL.

V is TRBV21-1 and J is TRBJ2-4; TRBD2 is the table's D call and was not checked against the DNA. TRBV21-1 is shown as a pseudogene. The CDR3 totals 15 residues. The CDR3 reads CASSKGRGSKNIQYF. The CDR3 DNA is TGTGCCAGCAGCAAAGGTCGCGGGTCCAAAAACATTCAGTACTTC.

The rearrangement uses TRBV7-9 and TRBJ2-1; 10 nucleotides match TRBD2. Per germline, CDR1 SEHNR and CDR2 FQNEAQ (reference sequence). V was pared by 2 bases and J by 7 bases, with 8 bases of the junction left unmatched. The CDR3 has 16 residues. The CDR3 region has the DNA TGTGCCAGCAGCTTAAGGTGGAGCGGGAGGGATAATGAGCAGTTCTTC. Encoded protein: CASSLRWSGRDNEQFF.

This clone was recorded only once. The chain joins TRBV11-2 to TRBJ1-1, with TRBD1 as a possible D gene (5 bases). The CDR3 totals 15 residues. The germline V gene has CDR1 SGHAT and CDR2 FQNNGV. The ends were cut back, 5 bases at V and 3 bases at J, with 16 bases in the middle. The CDR3 spells CASSLTGGQDTEAFF. The CDR3 bases are TGTGCCAGCAGCCTAACCGGGGGTCAGGACACTGAAGCTTTCTTT. The full variable domain, rest sourced from reference TRBV11-2 and TRBJ1-1, is EAGVAQSPRYKIIEKRQSVAFWCNPISGHATLYWYQQILGQGPKLLIQFQNNGVVDDSQLPKDRFSAERLKGVDSTLKIQPAKLEDSAVYLCASSLTGGQDTEAFFGQGTRLTVV.

The CDR3 here is CASSLNPPRGNTIYF. The CDR3 nucleotides read TGTGCCAGCAGTTTAAATCCCCCCCGGGGAAACACCATATATTTT. The chain combines TRBV27 with TRBJ1-3; D unresolved. The CDR3 contains 15 residues. Deletions cut 2 bases from V and 4 bases from J, with 12 bases between. The germline V gene has CDR1 MNHEY and CDR2 SMNVEV (reference sequence).

The chain has TRBV9 and TRBJ2-7; possibly TRBD2 for D (6 bases). Per germline, CDR1 SGDLS and CDR2 YYNGEE. CDR3 length: 15 residues. Trimming took off 0 bases at V and 5 bases at J, with 15 bases between the two ends. CDR3 nucleotide sequence: TGTGCCAGCAGCGTAGTCGCAGGGAGGTTCGACGAGCAGTACTTC. It codes for CASSVVAGRFDEQYF.

The chain has TRBV14 and TRBJ2-3; TRBD2 is a possible D gene (6 bases). V was cut by 4 bases and J by 3 bases, with 14 bases left in between. The CDR3 consists of 15 residues. Germline CDR1 SGHDN, CDR2 FVKESK. The DNA for the CDR3 is TGTGCCAGCAGCCTCCGACTAGGACCGACAGATACGCAGTATTTT. The encoded protein is CASSLRLGPTDTQYF.

This chain uses TRBV5-4 with TRBJ2-7, with TRBD2 identical over 7 bases. This CDR3 is 15 amino acids long. Germline V gene data show CDR1 as SGHNT and CDR2 as YYREEE (reference sequence). Losses at the gene ends were 0 bases for V and 7 bases for J; bases not matched to a gene: 10. DNA of the CDR3: TGTGCCAGCAGCTTGGGGGAGGGCCGTTTCGAAGAGCAGTACTTC. This gives the protein CASSLGEGRFEEQYF.

The chain recombines TRBV6-1 with TRBJ1-1; no reliable D call. Germline CDR1 and CDR2: MNHNS and SASEGT. The length of the CDR3 is 12 residues. Trimming left V 2 bases short and J 10 bases short, with 11 bases between. For the CDR3, the DNA is TGTGCCAGCAGTGAAAGGGAAGTGTCAGCTTTCTTT. Translated, it gives CASSEREVSAFF.

The V gene is TRBV6-5, the J gene TRBJ2-7; D unclear. With 8 bases removed from V and 3 bases from J, the gap between germline ends came to 14 bases. The CDR3 length is 13 residues. From germline, CDR1 is MNHEY and CDR2 SVGAGI. CDR3 bases: TGTGCCAGCTGTACTTCTGACCTCTACGAGCAGTACTTC. This gives the protein CASCTSDLYEQYF.

The V gene is TRBV14, the J gene TRBJ2-1; TRBD2 matches at 9 bases. J gave up 4 bases and V 4 bases, and 11 bases lay outside the gene matches. This CDR3 is built from 17 residues. Germline V gives CDR1 SGHDN, CDR2 FVKESK. This chain's CDR3 is CASSLGPGLAKYNEQFF. CDR3 in DNA: TGTGCCAGCAGCCTCGGCCCTGGACTAGCGAAATACAATGAGCAGTTCTTC. The variable domain in full, with the rest retrieved from reference TRBV14 and TRBJ2-1, is EAGVTQFPSHSVIEKGQTVTLRCDPISGHDNLYWYRRVMGKEIKFLLHFVKESKQDESGMPNNRFLAERTGGTYSTLKVQPAELEDSGVYFCASSLGPGLAKYNEQFFGPGTRLTVL.

This chain links TRBV6-5 with TRBJ2-7; D remains unclear. CDR3 length equals 14 residues. Deletions cut 5 bases from V and 4 bases from J, with 15 bases between. Per the germline V gene, CDR1 is MNHEY and CDR2 is SVGAGI. In DNA form, the CDR3 reads TGTGCCAGCAGTCATAAGGGTAAACCTTACGAGCAGTACTTC. Translated, it gives CASSHKGKPYEQYF.

V and J are TRBV5-1 and TRBJ2-1; 10 positions agree with TRBD2. This CDR3 is built from 14 residues. V lost 4 bases, J lost 4 bases, and 2 bases stayed unmatched. The V gene's germline CDR1 is SGHRS and CDR2 YFSETQ. As DNA, the CDR3 is TGCGCCAGCAGCCTAGCGGGAGATTACAATGAGCAGTTCTTC. This sequence encodes CASSLAGDYNEQFF.

The V and J genes are TRBV10-3 and TRBJ2-2; 9 bases fit TRBD1. The CDR3 consists of 15 residues. V gave up 6 bases and J gave up 4 bases; unmatched junction bases: 6. Germline CDR1 reads ENHRY; CDR2 reads SYGVKD. The CDR3 spells CAISLQGAGTGELFF. The CDR3 coding sequence is TGTGCCATCAGCCTACAGGGGGCTGGCACCGGGGAGCTGTTTTTT.

The chain uses TRBV4-2 and TRBJ2-7, with a weak D call TRBD2 (6 bases). Germline CDR1 and CDR2: LGHNA and YNFKEQ. This CDR3 contains 16 residues. The V end lost 0 bases, the J end lost 4 bases, and 16 bases lay between the germline ends. The DNA for the CDR3 is TGTGCCAGCAGCCAAGATGATAGCGGTAAGGGGTACGAGCAGTACTTC. It encodes CASSQDDSGKGYEQYF.

CDR3 coding DNA: TGTGCCAGCAGCTCAGGTACCGGGGAGCTGTTTTTT. Translation: CASSSGTGELFF. The chain is built from TRBV5-6 and TRBJ2-2; no clear D. Trimming left V 3 bases short and J 5 bases short, with 5 bases between. Germline V gene sequence: CDR1 SGHDT, CDR2 YYEEEE. This CDR3 is 12 amino acids long.

The V call is TRBV4-1, the J call TRBJ2-5; D remains unclear. V dropped 2 bases and J dropped 2 bases, with 6 bases sitting between them. Germline assignment: CDR1 MGHRA and CDR2 YSYEKL. The CDR3 sequence is 13 residues long. Here the CDR3 reads CASSQSRQETQYF. The CDR3 nucleotides are TGCGCCAGCAGCCAATCCAGACAAGAGACCCAGTACTTC.

V gene TRBV9 combines with J gene TRBJ2-7, with TRBD1 matching over 11 bases. CDR3 length: 17 amino acids. CDR1 is SGDLS and CDR2 is YYNGEE in the germline V gene. J gave up 1 base and V 3 bases, and 9 bases lay outside the gene matches. The CDR3 reads CASSGSPGTGGSYEQYF. CDR3 DNA: TGTGCCAGCAGCGGATCACCCGGGACAGGGGGGTCCTACGAGCAGTACTTC.